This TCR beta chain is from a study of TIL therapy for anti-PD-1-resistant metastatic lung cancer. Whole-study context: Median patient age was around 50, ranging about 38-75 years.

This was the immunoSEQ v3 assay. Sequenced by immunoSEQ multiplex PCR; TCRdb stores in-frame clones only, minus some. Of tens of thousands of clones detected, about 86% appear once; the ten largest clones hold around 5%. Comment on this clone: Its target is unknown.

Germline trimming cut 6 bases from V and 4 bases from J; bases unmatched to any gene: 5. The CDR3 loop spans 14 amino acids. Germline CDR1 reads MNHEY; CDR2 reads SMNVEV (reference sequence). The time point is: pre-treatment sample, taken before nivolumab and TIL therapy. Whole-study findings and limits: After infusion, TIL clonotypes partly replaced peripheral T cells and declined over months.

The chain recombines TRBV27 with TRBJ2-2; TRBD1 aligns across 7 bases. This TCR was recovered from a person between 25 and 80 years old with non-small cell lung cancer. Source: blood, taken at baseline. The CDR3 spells CASSRQGGTGELFF. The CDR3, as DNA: TGTGCCAGCAGCCGACAGGGTGGCACCGGGGAGCTGTTTTTT.